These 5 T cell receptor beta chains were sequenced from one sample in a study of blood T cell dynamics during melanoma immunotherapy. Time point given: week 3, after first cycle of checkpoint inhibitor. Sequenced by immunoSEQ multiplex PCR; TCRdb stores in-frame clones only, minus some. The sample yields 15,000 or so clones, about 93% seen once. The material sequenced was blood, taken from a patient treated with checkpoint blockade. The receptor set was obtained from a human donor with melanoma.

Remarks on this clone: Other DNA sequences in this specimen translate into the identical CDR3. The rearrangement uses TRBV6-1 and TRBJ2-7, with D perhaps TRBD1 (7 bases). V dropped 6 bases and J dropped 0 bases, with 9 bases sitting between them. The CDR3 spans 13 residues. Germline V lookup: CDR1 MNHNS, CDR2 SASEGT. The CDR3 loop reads CASREGASYEQYF. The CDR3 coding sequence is TGTGCCAGCAGGGAGGGGGCCTCCTACGAGCAGTACTTC.

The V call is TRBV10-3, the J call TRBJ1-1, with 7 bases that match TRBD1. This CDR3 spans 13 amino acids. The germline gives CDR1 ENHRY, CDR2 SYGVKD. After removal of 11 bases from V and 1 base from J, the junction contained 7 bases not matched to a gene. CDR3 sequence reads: CAVSTGWNTEAFF. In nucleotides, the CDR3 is TGTGCCGTCTCGACAGGGTGGAACACTGAAGCTTTCTTT.

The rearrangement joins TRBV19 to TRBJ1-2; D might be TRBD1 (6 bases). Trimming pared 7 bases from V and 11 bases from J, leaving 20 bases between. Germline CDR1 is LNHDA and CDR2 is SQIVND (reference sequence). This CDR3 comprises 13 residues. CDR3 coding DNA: TGTGCCAGTACGTCCTTCAGGGACACTCAATACACCTTC. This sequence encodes CASTSFRDTQYTF.

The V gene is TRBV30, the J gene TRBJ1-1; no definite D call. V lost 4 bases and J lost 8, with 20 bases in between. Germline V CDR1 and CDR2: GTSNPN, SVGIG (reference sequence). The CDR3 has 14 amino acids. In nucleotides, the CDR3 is TGTGCCTGGAAAGCGGGCAGAGGGCCGTGGGAAGCTTTCTTT. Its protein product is CAWKAGRGPWEAFF.

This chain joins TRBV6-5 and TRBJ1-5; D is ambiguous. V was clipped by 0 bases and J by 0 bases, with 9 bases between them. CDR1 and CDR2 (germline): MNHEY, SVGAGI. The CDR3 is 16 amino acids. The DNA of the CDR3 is TGTGCCAGCAGTTACTCGAGATTCGATAGCAATCAGCCCCAGCATTTT. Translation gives CASSYSRFDSNQPQHF.